A single sample gave rise to the 20 T cell receptor beta chains below, sequenced in a study of blood T cell repertoires in COVID-19. Clones were read by immunoSEQ multiplex PCR, and TCRdb kept only the in-frame ones, dropping some. The sample has some 170,000 clones; 75% to 85% are singletons. Sequenced sample: PBMCs or T cells enriched from blood (not recorded which). The receptors were sampled from a man aged 45-60 years who had recovered from COVID-19.

This clone was counted once. The chain joins TRBV5-1 to TRBJ2-3; 11 nucleotides line up with TRBD2. The V gene's germline CDR1 is SGHRS and CDR2 YFSETQ. The CDR3 runs 18 residues. Unmatched junction bases numbered 9, after V lost 1 base and J lost 2 bases. CDR3 region: CASSLQGSSGGNTDTQYF. In DNA, the CDR3 is TGCGCCAGCAGCTTGCAGGGGTCTAGCGGGGGGAACACAGATACGCAGTATTTT. The full variable domain, in which reference TRBV5-1 and TRBJ2-3 provide the parts outside the CDR3, is KAGVTQTPRYLIKTRGQQVTLSCSPISGHRSVSWYQQTPGQGLQFLFEYFSETQRNKGNFPGRFSGRQFSNSRSEMNVSTLELGDSALYLCASSLQGSSGGNTDTQYFGPGTRLTVL.

The chain is built from TRBV19 and TRBJ1-6; 8 bases align to TRBD1. Losses at the gene ends were 1 base for V and 15 bases for J; bases not matched to a gene: 14. The CDR3 consists of 16 residues. Per germline, CDR1 LNHDA and CDR2 SQIVND (reference sequence). CDR3 region: CASSIANRDRTSGLHF. CDR3 DNA sequence: TGTGCCAGTAGTATAGCCAACCGGGACAGGACTTCGGGCCTCCACTTT. Full variable domain (missing parts from reference TRBV19 and TRBJ1-6): DGGITQSPKYLFRKEGQNVTLSCEQNLNHDAMYWYRQDPGQGLRLIYYSQIVNDFQKGDIAEGYSVSREKKESFPLTVTSAQKNPTAFYLCASSIANRDRTSGLHFGNGTRLTVT.

The V and J genes are TRBV15 and TRBJ1-2, with D uncertain. V was cut by 0 bases and J by 8 bases, with 7 bases left in between. Germline V CDR1 and CDR2: LNHNV, YYDKDF (reference sequence). The CDR3 consists of 12 residues. This chain's CDR3 is CATSRDTPGYTF. In nucleotides, the CDR3 is TGTGCCACCAGCAGAGATACACCCGGCTACACCTTC.

The chain has TRBV4-1 and TRBJ2-7, with D tentatively TRBD1 (6 bases). V was clipped by 4 bases and J by 3 bases, with 19 bases between them. From germline, CDR1 is MGHRA and CDR2 YSYEKL. The CDR3 sequence is 16 residues long. The CDR3 DNA sequence: TGCGCCAGCAGCCTCACCAAGGTGAGGGACATCTACGAGCAGTACTTC. Translating it yields CASSLTKVRDIYEQYF.

This chain links TRBV3-1 (or the pseudogene TRBV3-2) with TRBJ2-5; a weak D match, TRBD2 (6 bases). The CDR3 has 15 residues. V was cut by 3 bases and J by 4 bases, with 15 bases left in between. Germline CDR1 reads LGHDT; CDR2 reads YNNKEL (reference sequence). The DNA of the CDR3 is TGTGCCAGCAGCCACACTGCTGCGGGGCGAGAGACCCAGTACTTC. Its protein product is CASSHTAAGRETQYF.

This clone has just a few counts. The chain recombines TRBV7-6 with TRBJ1-5; D gene ambiguous. Trimming left V 2 bases short and J 5 bases short, with 13 bases between. The CDR3 consists of 15 residues. In germline, CDR1 is SGHVS, CDR2 FNYEAQ. CDR3 nucleotides: TGTGCCAGCAGCTTAATGGCCAGCCTAGATCAGCCCCAGCATTTT. Its translation: CASSLMASLDQPQHF.

The chain couples TRBV30 to TRBJ2-7, with D possibly called TRBD1 or TRBD2 (5 bases each). From germline, CDR1 is GTSNPN and CDR2 SVGIG (reference sequence). The germline V and J ends were trimmed by 5 bases and 6 bases, with 20 bases remaining between them. The CDR3 extends over 14 amino acids. CDR3 amino acids: CAWGSYPQGSEQYF. As DNA, the CDR3 is TGTGCCTGGGGGAGCTATCCGCAGGGTAGCGAGCAGTACTTC.

This clone was found once. The chain joins TRBV3-1 (or the pseudogene TRBV3-2) to TRBJ1-4; 9 nucleotides match TRBD1. CDR3 length: 15 amino acids. Germline CDR1 reads LGHDT; CDR2 reads YNNKEL (reference sequence). V was pared by 2 bases and J by 5 bases, with 3 bases of the junction left unmatched. CDR3 in amino acids: CASSQWDRANEKLFF. The CDR3 bases are TGTGCCAGCAGCCAATGGGACAGGGCGAATGAAAAACTGTTTTTT.

A few counts support this clone. The chain has TRBV6-2 or TRBV6-3 and TRBJ1-5; 8 nucleotides line up with TRBD1. Trimming at V came to 4 bases and at J to 3 bases, leaving 11 bases not matched to a gene. The CDR3 totals 17 residues. CDR1 MNHEY and CDR2 SVGEGT come from the germline V gene. The CDR3 sequence: CASSSPPGRGLNQPQHF. The CDR3 DNA reads as TGTGCCAGCAGTTCCCCCCCTGGCAGGGGGCTCAATCAGCCCCAGCATTTT.

This clone was seen only once. The J gene is TRBJ2-2, the V gene TRBV5-6; no definite D call. The V end lost 3 bases, the J end lost 8 bases, and 8 bases lay between the germline ends. CDR3 length: 12 amino acids. Germline loops: CDR1 SGHDT, CDR2 YYEEEE. The CDR3 DNA reads TGTGCCAGCAGCTACTTATCTGGGGAGCTGTTTTTT. It yields the protein CASSYLSGELFF. Full variable domain (remainder filled in from reference TRBV5-6 and TRBJ2-2): DAGVTQSPTHLIKTRGQQVTLRCSPKSGHDTVSWYQQALGQGPQFIFQYYEEEERQRGNFPDRFSGHQFPNYSSELNVNALLLGDSALYLCASSYLSGELFFGEGSRLTVL.

This clone was detected only once. The chain employs TRBV7-8 and TRBJ2-7; TRBD2 agrees at 10 bases. CDR1 and CDR2 from the germline V gene are SGHVS and FQNEAQ. CDR3 length equals 18 residues. Trimming removed 1 base from V and 0 bases from J; junction bases left unmatched: 9. In DNA, the CDR3 is TGTGCCAGCAGCTTAGTCATTAGCGGGGGGTTTAGCTCCTACGAGCAGTACTTC. Translating gives CASSLVISGGFSSYEQYF.

The chain joins TRBV6-2 or TRBV6-3 to TRBJ2-6; D is uncertain. This CDR3 has 17 amino acids. Trimming shortened V by 0 bases and J by 2 bases, and 11 bases separated the two germline ends. The germline V gene encodes CDR1 MNHEY and CDR2 SVGEGT. CDR3 sequence: CASSYSSRVTGANVLTF. For the CDR3, the DNA is TGTGCCAGCAGTTACTCGTCTCGGGTTACTGGGGCCAACGTCCTGACTTTC.

The table lists this clone with a few counts. The chain has TRBV10-3 and TRBJ1-3; D gene uncertain. Germline assignment: CDR1 ENHRY and CDR2 SYGVKD. Trimming removed 7 bases from V and 0 bases from J, with 16 bases in between. The CDR3 spans 16 residues. The chain's CDR3 is CAITDSRLNSGNTIYF. CDR3 in DNA: TGTGCCATCACCGATTCCCGACTGAACTCTGGAAACACCATATATTTT.

This clone was seen a few times. The rearrangement links TRBV10-3 to TRBJ1-2, with D possibly being TRBD1 (5 bases). Trimming took 9 bases from V and 2 from J, leaving 16 bases between them. The CDR3 loop spans 14 amino acids. Germline V lookup: CDR1 ENHRY, CDR2 SYGVKD. For the CDR3, the DNA is TGTGCCATAGGTGGGGCAGTCCAGAACTATGGCTACACCTTC. Translated: CAIGGAVQNYGYTF.

The chain joins TRBV4-1 to TRBJ2-7, with a weak D call TRBD2 (7 bases). The germline V and J ends were trimmed by 5 bases and 1 base, with 15 bases remaining between them. Germline V gene data show CDR1 as MGHRA and CDR2 as YSYEKL. CDR3 length equals 15 residues. The chain's CDR3 is CASSSRGAVSYEQYF. For the CDR3, the DNA is TGCGCCAGCAGCTCACGGGGGGCGGTATCCTACGAGCAGTACTTC.

This rearrangement joins TRBV3-1 (or the pseudogene TRBV3-2) to TRBJ2-7; D possibly corresponds to TRBD2 (5 bases). The V end was cut by 4 bases, the J end by 2 bases, with 6 bases between. Germline CDR1 reads LGHDT; CDR2 reads YNNKEL (reference sequence). This CDR3 contains 12 residues. The CDR3 DNA reads as TGTGCCAGCAGCCCCGGGGCCTACGAGCAGTACTTC. It encodes CASSPGAYEQYF.

This chain connects TRBV3-1 (or the pseudogene TRBV3-2) to TRBJ2-7; D uncertain. Germline-derived CDR1 and CDR2 are LGHDT and YNNKEL (reference sequence). The CDR3 is made up of 13 amino acids. Between the trimmed V and J ends, which lost 6 bases and 0 bases, there was a span of 9 bases. In DNA, the CDR3 is TGTGCCAGCAGACGGGTAGGCTCCTACGAGCAGTACTTC. Translated, it gives CASRRVGSYEQYF.

The V call is TRBV19, the J call TRBJ1-3, with 7 bases identical to TRBD1. Germline values: CDR1 LNHDA, CDR2 SQIVND (reference sequence). The CDR3 runs 15 residues. Germline trimming cut 6 bases from V and 0 bases from J; bases unmatched to any gene: 5. CDR3: CASSTGVLSGNTIYF. CDR3 nucleotides: TGTGCCAGTAGCACAGGGGTCCTCTCTGGAAACACCATATATTTT.

The CDR3 protein is CASSLSRDTEAFF. The CDR3 DNA sequence: TGTGCCAGCAGCTTGAGCAGGGACACTGAAGCTTTCTTT. This rearrangement joins TRBV11-3 to TRBJ1-1, with D tentatively TRBD1 (5 bases). CDR1 is SGHNT and CDR2 is YENEEA in the germline V gene. This CDR3 is 13 amino acids long. Trimming shortened V by 3 bases and J by 3 bases, and 8 bases separated the two germline ends.

CDR3 residues: CASSPRSPATNEKLFF. Here the CDR3 DNA reads TGTGCCAGCTCACCACGGAGCCCGGCAACTAATGAAAAACTGTTTTTT. The gene calls are TRBV18 and TRBJ1-4; D is unclear. V was trimmed by 1 base and J by 0 bases, leaving 9 bases between them. CDR1 is KGHSH and CDR2 is LQKENI in the germline V gene. The CDR3 spans 16 residues.